This T cell receptor (beta chain) was retrieved from a study of blood T cell repertoires in COVID-19. In the study overall: COVID-19 samples collected from the United States, Italy and Spain covered acute and convalescent phases. The cDNA or gDNA used as material had been derived from T cells, B-cell-depleted T cells, or PBMCs.

V lost 8 bases to trimming and J lost 2 bases, with 13 bases between them. The CDR3 contains 14 residues. Germline lookup yields CDR1 SNHLY and CDR2 FYNNEI. Under the authors' procedure: Amplification with reference gene primers provided the estimates of nucleated cell counts. This table comes from immunoSEQ multiplex PCR, and its TCRdb copy is limited to in-frame clones, with some not included. The V and J calls and the clone size are those of that table, but D and trimming were determined from the DNA. The table records 400,000 to 550,000 clones, 80% to 90% of them present only once. J is TRBJ1-5 and V is TRBV2; no clear D. This receptor was identified in a woman aged 30 to 39 with acute or convalescent COVID-19. The specimen was peripheral blood. CDR3 amino acids: CASRPSPGNQPQHF. The CDR3 region has the DNA TGTGCCAGCCGTCCAAGCCCGGGCAATCAGCCCCAGCATTTT.